This entry describes one T cell receptor beta chain. Its antigen is still unknown. Base qualities are not at hand, and no much larger clone is one base apart. The entry originates in a study of identical twins (dated by TCRdb to 2016 to 2018). Notes on the research overall: To test whether fetal clonotypes persist, the study used deep sequencing on TCR alpha and beta repertoires from monozygotic twins, unrelated adults of various ages, and cord blood. Replicate twin experiments were performed at different times using different library preparation protocols to rule out contamination. What the work shows at the level of the full study, not this receptor alone: Out-of-frame TCR alpha sequences shared between twins showed an excess of low generation-probability sequences compared with coincidental sharing between unrelated individuals. Recombination models systematically underestimated out-of-frame TCR alpha sharing in monozygotic twins but agreed with sharing between unrelated individuals. Because the same donors could not be followed over many years, the conclusions relied on cross-sectional statistical analysis. The excess sharing between twins in beta out-of-frame sequences was weaker because fewer shared sequences reduced the signal-to-noise ratio. Invariant T cells such as MAIT and iNKT could partly confound zero-insertion analyses, although diverse VJ usage argued against such confounding for most clonotypes. Fewer insertions were carried by abundant cord blood beta clonotypes; a weaker similar trend was observed in young adult naive repertoires, while no such trend was observed in memory repertoires.

Library preparation was by 5' RACE. The run used an Illumina HiSeq 2000. Template switching introduced a universal primer binding site; the final cDNA contained a unique molecular identifier, enabling accurate counting of TCR cDNA molecules. First-strand cDNA for TCR alpha and beta chains was synthesized from specific primers in the conserved constant-segment region. To control for contamination, each cDNA library was double barcoded with a SMART-Mk sample barcode plus Illumina barcodes. TruSeq adapter sequences, together with Illumina sample barcodes, were added in two successive PCR steps. The TCR alpha and beta cDNA libraries were sequenced on the Illumina HiSeq platform using custom primers. The source study handled its data this way. Raw reads were processed with MiGEC to extract unique molecular identifiers, and MiXCR was used to determine CDR3 positions. Recombination models were inferred per individual with the repgenHMM and IGoR tools using an EM algorithm. Shared clonotype analysis was performed with the tcR package in R, normalizing sharing by the product of cloneset sizes. Out-of-frame nonproductive sequences were analyzed to study raw recombination free of thymic and clonal selection effects. TCRdb cleaned the public reads at Q25 with fastp, built clones with MiXCR and kept in-frame beta chains. A single entry per CDR3 protein holds the most common genes and DNA from its merged rows. The V and J calls reflect TCRdb's pipeline rather than the authors' work. Recorded for this sample are hundreds of thousands of distinct CDR3 sequences; about 12% of them occurred a single time. Clones ranked in the top ten supply about 1.5% of the sample.

Every donor in the study was a healthy Caucasian. The twin cohort comprised three pairs of female monozygotic twins, all aged roughly 18 to 29 years. Peripheral blood mononuclear cells were the source from which RNA for the TCR libraries was isolated. Including the terminal cysteine and phenylalanine, the CDR3 comprises 13 residues. Just CDR3 DNA is preserved here, 39 bases in frame from base 1. V is clipped by 3 bases and J by 4 bases, and the sequence between their germline boundaries is 6 bases long. From the germline V gene, CDR1 is MGHDK and CDR2 is SYGVNS. This sample also belongs to another study, concerning yellow fever vaccine responses in identical twins. Reported in the second study: The authors reported that the T cell response to vaccination in identical twins appeared partly convergent and partly personalized. Focusing on identical twins, the study followed the T cell clones that responded to the vaccine, and did so with precision.

This clonotype was sampled from a woman aged 18-35 years in good health. Sequenced material: PBMCs. The sequence links TRBV25-1 to TRBJ1-4, with no confidently assigned D gene. The nucleotide sequence is TGTGCCAGCAGTGACGGGATTAATGAAAAACTGTTTTTT. Its protein reads: CASSDGINEKLFF.